These 10 T cell receptor beta chains share one sample of origin, sequenced in a study of blood T cell repertoires in COVID-19. Method: immunoSEQ multiplex PCR; TCRdb's copy keeps in-frame clones and lacks some. The sample has 200,000 to 300,000 clones, around 90% seen once. Material for sequencing was peripheral blood. The receptor source for this set is a human donor in a cohort sampled during active COVID-19.

This sequence joins TRBV4-3 and TRBJ2-2; D might be TRBD1 (5 bases). CDR3 size: 14 residues. Germline V gene data show CDR1 as LGHNA and CDR2 as YSLEER. V gave up 0 bases and J gave up 6 bases, with 8 bases separating them. DNA of the CDR3: TGCGCCAGCAGCCAAGACTCAGGGCCCGGGGAGCTGTTTTTT. Its protein product is CASSQDSGPGELFF.

The chain carries TRBV6-5 and TRBJ2-7, with TRBD1 as a possible D gene (6 bases). Trimming cost V 6 bases and J 0 bases, with 15 bases left between them. CDR1 is MNHEY and CDR2 is SVGAGI in the germline V gene. The length of the CDR3 is 15 residues. The CDR3 bases are TGTGCCAGCAGCCTTACGGGACAAGGCTCCTACGAGCAGTACTTC. Translated: CASSLTGQGSYEQYF.

V gene TRBV11-2 combines with J gene TRBJ1-1; tentative D call: TRBD1 (5 bases). The germline gives CDR1 SGHAT, CDR2 FQNNGV. The germline V and J ends were trimmed by 0 bases and 10 bases, with 12 bases remaining between them. The CDR3 runs to 13 residues. Here the CDR3 reads CASSLDRAGLAFF. CDR3 DNA: TGTGCCAGCAGCTTAGATCGGGCAGGGCTAGCTTTCTTT.

The chain couples TRBV30 to TRBJ1-2, with TRBD1 as a possible D gene (5 bases). The V and J ends lost 7 bases and 4 bases respectively, with 13 bases between them. The germline V gene has CDR1 GTSNPN and CDR2 SVGIG (reference sequence). The CDR3 covers 12 residues. CDR3 loop: CALQSRGYGYTF. The CDR3 coding sequence is TGTGCCTTACAGTCAAGGGGCTATGGCTACACCTTC. The variable domain in full, completed from reference TRBV30 and TRBJ1-2, reads SQTIHQWPATLVQPVGSPLSLECTVEGTSNPNLYWYRQAAGRGLQLLFYSVGIGQISSEVPQNLSASRPQDRQFILSSKKLLLSDSGFYLCALQSRGYGYTFGSGTRLTVV.

This chain joins TRBV6-5 and TRBJ2-3; D call uncertain. V lost 8 bases and J 2 bases, leaving 17 bases between the germline ends. Germline CDR1 reads MNHEY; CDR2 reads SVGAGI. CDR3 length: 15 residues. CDR3 sequence reads: CASVEAPTLTDTQYF. The CDR3 nucleotides are TGTGCCAGCGTTGAGGCACCGACCCTCACAGATACGCAGTATTTT.

V and J are TRBV5-5 and TRBJ1-4; no clear D gene. The germline V and J ends were trimmed by 0 bases and 6 bases, with 9 bases remaining between them. Looked up from germline, CDR1 is SGHKS and CDR2 is YYEKEE (reference sequence). This CDR3 region has 14 residues. The CDR3 reads CASSLVGGYEKLFF. CDR3 sequence (DNA): TGTGCCAGCAGCTTGGTGGGAGGGTATGAAAAACTGTTTTTT.

This clone was found once. This chain connects TRBV18 to TRBJ1-2; D ambiguous. Germline V gene lookup returns CDR1 KGHSH and CDR2 LQKENI. The V end was cut by 6 bases, the J end by 2 bases, with 13 bases between. CDR3 size: 14 residues. CDR3: CASSGRGRNYGYTF. The CDR3 region has the DNA TGTGCCAGCTCCGGGAGAGGTCGGAACTATGGCTACACCTTC.

CDR3 in DNA: TGTGCCAGCAGCCAAGATCAGCCGCTCCAATACAGAGGGGACAGACTCTACGAGCAGTACTTC. Its protein is CASSQDQPLQYRGDRLYEQYF. The J gene is TRBJ2-7, the V gene TRBV3-1 (or the pseudogene TRBV3-2); the match to TRBD1 covers 7 bases. Germline V CDR1 and CDR2: LGHDT, YNNKEL (reference sequence). The CDR3 is made up of 21 amino acids. J lost 3 bases, V lost 0 bases, and 23 bases had no gene match.

This clone was picked up one time. The chain employs TRBV19 and TRBJ2-7; 7 bases line up with TRBD2. CDR1 and CDR2 from the germline V gene are LNHDA and SQIVND (reference sequence). Trimming cost V 4 bases and J 3 bases; bases outside gene matches: 15. This CDR3 region has 17 residues. Here the CDR3 reads CASSTTGRLIGVYEQYF. CDR3 DNA: TGTGCCAGTAGTACCACCGGGAGGCTTATCGGAGTCTACGAGCAGTACTTC. The variable domain in full, with the rest retrieved from reference TRBV19 and TRBJ2-7, is DGGITQSPKYLFRKEGQNVTLSCEQNLNHDAMYWYRQDPGQGLRLIYYSQIVNDFQKGDIAEGYSVSREKKESFPLTVTSAQKNPTAFYLCASSTTGRLIGVYEQYFGPGTRLTVT.

J is TRBJ2-1 and V is TRBV7-2; 11 positions agree with TRBD2. This CDR3 has 15 amino acids. V lost 2 bases and J lost 7; bases outside the gene matches: 4. Looked up from germline, CDR1 is SGHTA and CDR2 is FQGNSA. CDR3 amino acids: CASSLSASGRNEQFF. The CDR3 DNA follows: TGTGCCAGCAGCTTATCAGCTAGCGGGAGGAATGAGCAGTTCTTC.